Below, 15 T cell receptor gamma chains from the same sample are listed, as sequenced in a study of Vδ1+ human thymocytes (dated by TCRdb to the late 2010s). Here is what the overall study found, with its caveats: Unlike the oligoclonal repertoires in peripheral blood, the thymic TRG and TRD repertoires appeared highly polyclonal, with Gaussian CDR3 length distributions.

The instrument was an Illumina MiSeq. RNA extraction was performed with the RNeasy mini kit, and reverse transcription was done with Superscript III. Multiplex PCR was used to generate CDR3 amplicons, with pooled V-gene forward primers and a constant-region reverse primer carrying Illumina adaptor overhangs. TCRdb reanalyzed the public reads with the CATT caller, and identical DNA sequences were merged afterwards. The sample profile shows more than 8,000 gamma-chain clones; around 54% of them were found once. The ten largest clones represent about 1.4% of the sample. No antigens are known for them. The sequencing sample was made of Vdelta1+ gamma-delta thymocytes from the thymus. This sample's cell subset or site label indicates: FACS-sorted CD3+ TCRalphabeta- TCRVdelta1+ TCRVdelta2- thymocytes. The origin of the receptors is a girl younger than two who had congenital heart surgery.

In its sample, this clone was seen a few times. For the V gene the call is TRGV3; the J gene has no call. CDR1 is VTNTFY and CDR2 is YDVSTARD in the germline V gene (reference sequence). This CDR3 spans 12 amino acids. The CDR3 sequence is CATWDRRRKNLF. CDR3 DNA: TGTGCCACCTGGGACAGGCGGAGGAAGAATCTCTTT.

V and J are TRGV9 and TRGJP2. There are 15 residues in the CDR3. With 2 bases clipped from V and 2 bases from J, the junction kept 5 bases outside the gene matches. The germline gives CDR1 GITISATS, CDR2 ISYDGTV (reference sequence). The CDR3 DNA follows: TGTGCCTTGTGGGAGGCTCCGAGTAGTGATTGGATCAAGACGTTT. Its translation is CALWEAPSSDWIKTF.

The genes are TRGV5 and TRGJ1 or TRGJ2. In the absence of a J gene in TCRdb, the DNA was matched to germline to assign it here. This CDR3 has 14 residues. The ends lost 0 bases at V and 8 bases at J; junction bases unmatched: 10. Germline V gene lookup returns CDR1 VINAFY and CDR2 YDVSNSKD. The CDR3 DNA reads as TGTGCCACCTGGGACAGGCTAAAATTGGATAAGAAACTCTTT. Amino acid sequence: CATWDRLKLDKKLF.

This clone was picked up a small number of times. The chain recombines TRGV2 with TRGJ1 or TRGJ2. The J gene, missing from TCRdb, was assigned here through DNA to germline matching. The CDR3 spans 9 residues. After removal of 9 bases from V and 12 bases from J, the junction contained 8 bases not matched to a gene. CDR1 and CDR2 from the germline V gene are EGSNGY and YDSYNSKV. The DNA for the CDR3 is TGTGCCACCCGGTGGGGGAAACTCTTT. It codes for CATRWGKLF.

Regarding this clone: This CDR3 is also generated by other DNA sequences in the sample. This chain links TRGV2 with TRGJ1 or TRGJ2. Matching the DNA to germline supplied the J gene, which TCRdb does not give. Germline V gives CDR1 EGSNGY, CDR2 YDSYNSKV. This CDR3 region has 13 residues. J lost 7 bases, V lost 0 bases, and 6 bases had no gene match. In nucleotides, the CDR3 is TGTGCCACCTGGGACGGGCCGCGGTATAAGAAACTCTTT. This translates into CATWDGPRYKKLF.

As concerns this clone: This CDR3 is also generated by other DNA sequences in the sample. The chain has TRGV2 and TRGJ1 or TRGJ2. In the absence of a J gene in TCRdb, the DNA was matched to germline to assign it here. Germline CDR1 reads EGSNGY; CDR2 reads YDSYNSKV. With 0 bases clipped from V and 7 bases from J, the junction kept 6 bases outside the gene matches. CDR3 size: 13 residues. The CDR3 region has the DNA TGTGCCACCTGGGACGGGCTGAAATATAAGAAACTCTTT. This translates into CATWDGLKYKKLF.

Comment on this clone: Other DNA sequences in the sample encode the same CDR3. This chain links TRGV4 with TRGJ1 or TRGJ2. No J segment appears in TCRdb, so it was assigned here by matching the sequence to germline. The CDR3 runs 11 residues. Germline V gene lookup returns CDR1 EGSTGY and CDR2 YDSYTSSV. V gave up 1 base and J gave up 9 bases; unmatched junction bases: 3. CDR3 loop: CATWDGPKKLF. The DNA for the CDR3 is TGTGCCACCTGGGATGGACCTAAGAAACTCTTT.

This chain links TRGV3 with TRGJP1. TCRdb carries no J gene annotation; the J gene was assigned here by matching the DNA with germline. The ends lost 0 bases at V and 4 bases at J; junction bases unmatched: 11. The germline V gene encodes CDR1 VTNTFY and CDR2 YDVSTARD (reference sequence). The CDR3 consists of 17 residues. Here the CDR3 reads CATWDRRDLYTGWFKIF. CDR3 nucleotide sequence: TGTGCCACCTGGGACAGGCGGGACTTATACACTGGTTGGTTCAAGATATTT.

This sequence joins TRGV4 and TRGJ1 or TRGJ2. Germline V gene lookup returns CDR1 EGSTGY and CDR2 YDSYTSSV. Trimming at V came to 2 bases and at J to 5 bases, leaving 6 bases not matched to a gene. This CDR3 comprises 13 residues. The CDR3: CATWDDQNYKKLF. The DNA for the CDR3 is TGTGCCACCTGGGATGACCAAAATTATAAGAAACTCTTT.

TRGV2 is the V gene, and the J gene was not called. CDR3 size: 15 residues. CDR1 and CDR2 (germline): EGSNGY, YDSYNSKV. The CDR3 DNA sequence: TGTGCCACCTGGGACGGCCCACCGGAAGATAAGAACGGGGTCTTT. Protein sequence: CATWDGPPEDKNGVF.

This clone was observed a few times. The sample carries other DNA sequences with the same CDR3. The chain joins TRGV9 to TRGJ1 or TRGJ2. The CDR3 loop spans 12 amino acids. Germline V gene sequence: CDR1 GITISATS, CDR2 ISYDGTV (reference sequence). V lost 0 bases to trimming and J lost 6 bases; unmatched junction nucleotides: 2. The CDR3 coding sequence is TGTGCCTTGTGGGAGGTGCTTTATAAGAAACTCTTT. Amino acid sequence: CALWEVLYKKLF.

The genes are TRGV9 and TRGJ1 or TRGJ2. V shed 4 bases and J 10 bases; nucleotides not matched to a gene: 10. The CDR3 covers 12 residues. CDR1 is GITISATS, CDR2 ISYDGTV, per germline (reference sequence). The chain's CDR3 is CALWEHEAKKLF. DNA of the CDR3: TGTGCCTTGTGGGAACACGAGGCGAAGAAACTCTTT.

About this clone: Other DNA sequences in this sample translate to the same CDR3. The chain joins TRGV3 to TRGJ1 or TRGJ2. TCRdb offers no J gene call, so here the DNA was matched to germline to obtain one. J was trimmed by 6 bases and V by 0 bases; bases with no gene match: 5. This CDR3 has 13 amino acids. CDR1 is VTNTFY and CDR2 is YDVSTARD in the germline V gene (reference sequence). This CDR3 reads CATWDRRVYKKLF. CDR3 sequence (DNA): TGTGCCACCTGGGACAGGCGAGTTTATAAGAAACTCTTT.

The rearrangement links TRGV3 to TRGJ1 or TRGJ2. TCRdb gives no J gene; it was assigned here by matching the DNA to germline. The V gene's germline CDR1 is VTNTFY and CDR2 YDVSTARD (reference sequence). Trimming cost V 4 bases and J 8 bases; bases outside gene matches: 8. The CDR3 extends over 12 amino acids. CDR3 sequence (DNA): TGTGCCACCTGGGATCGGGGCCATAAGAAACTCTTT. It translates to CATWDRGHKKLF.

This chain joins TRGV9 and TRGJ1 or TRGJ2. The J gene, absent from TCRdb, was called here by matching the DNA to germline. The V gene end was trimmed by 12 bases and the J gene end by 0 bases; junction bases not matched to a gene: 11. Germline V gene lookup returns CDR1 GITISATS and CDR2 ISYDGTV (reference sequence). This CDR3 spans 13 amino acids. The CDR3 reads CAMSGSNYYKKLF. As DNA, the CDR3 is TGTGCCATGTCCGGCTCGAATTATTATAAGAAACTCTTT.